The clone carrying this T cell receptor beta chain was picked up one time. The data were taken from a study of control samples from healthy donors and cancer patients. Some clones are missing from TCRdb's copy, which holds only in-frame ones; the method was immunoSEQ multiplex PCR. Of some 66,000 clones in the sample, 65% to 90% were seen once. CDR3 length equals 15 residues. Germline V gene sequence: CDR1 DFQATT, CDR2 SNEGSKA (reference sequence). V lost 3 bases, J lost 0 bases, and 12 bases lay in between. The sequenced sample consisted of blood. J is TRBJ1-3 and V is TRBV20-1, with D uncertain. The sequence was obtained from a man between 35 and 55 years old in good health. CDR3 sequence reads: CSASRRGISGNTIYF. Here the CDR3 DNA reads TGCAGTGCTAGTAGGAGAGGAATCTCTGGAAACACCATATATTTT.